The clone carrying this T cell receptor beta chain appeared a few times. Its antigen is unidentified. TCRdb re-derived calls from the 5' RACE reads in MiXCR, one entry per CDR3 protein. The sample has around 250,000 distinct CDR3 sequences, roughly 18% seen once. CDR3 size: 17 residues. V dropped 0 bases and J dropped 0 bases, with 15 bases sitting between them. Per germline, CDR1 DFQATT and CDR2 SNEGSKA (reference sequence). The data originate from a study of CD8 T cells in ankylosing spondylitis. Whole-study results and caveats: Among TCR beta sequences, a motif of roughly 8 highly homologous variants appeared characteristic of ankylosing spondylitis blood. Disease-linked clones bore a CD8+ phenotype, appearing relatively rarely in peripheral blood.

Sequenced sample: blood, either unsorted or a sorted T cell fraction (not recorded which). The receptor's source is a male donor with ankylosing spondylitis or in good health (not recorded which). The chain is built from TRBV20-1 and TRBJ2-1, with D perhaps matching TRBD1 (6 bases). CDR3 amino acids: CSARDFLGAHSYNEQFF. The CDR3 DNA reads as TGCAGTGCTAGAGATTTCCTGGGGGCCCACTCCTACAATGAGCAGTTCTTC.